The clone carrying this TCR beta chain was found once. These data come from a study of CD8 T cells in Susac syndrome. An input of roughly 0.5 to 1 ug of RNA was subjected to reverse transcription using random hexamers. TCRdb recomputed calls from the immunoSEQ multiplex PCR reads with MiXCR, one row per CDR3 protein. Here the sample spans about 190,000 distinct CDR3 sequences, 95% being singletons. The V end was cut by 2 bases, the J end by 0 bases, with 12 bases between. Germline loops: CDR1 DFQATT, CDR2 SNEGSKA (reference sequence). This CDR3 has 15 residues. This TCR was recovered from a human donor with Susac syndrome. Material for sequencing was CD8+ T cells from PBMCs. The gene calls are TRBV20-1 and TRBJ2-3; D perhaps matches TRBD1 (6 bases). DNA of the CDR3: TGCAGTGCTAGACAACAGGGTACTAGCACAGATACGCAGTATTTT. It is translated as CSARQQGTSTDTQYF.